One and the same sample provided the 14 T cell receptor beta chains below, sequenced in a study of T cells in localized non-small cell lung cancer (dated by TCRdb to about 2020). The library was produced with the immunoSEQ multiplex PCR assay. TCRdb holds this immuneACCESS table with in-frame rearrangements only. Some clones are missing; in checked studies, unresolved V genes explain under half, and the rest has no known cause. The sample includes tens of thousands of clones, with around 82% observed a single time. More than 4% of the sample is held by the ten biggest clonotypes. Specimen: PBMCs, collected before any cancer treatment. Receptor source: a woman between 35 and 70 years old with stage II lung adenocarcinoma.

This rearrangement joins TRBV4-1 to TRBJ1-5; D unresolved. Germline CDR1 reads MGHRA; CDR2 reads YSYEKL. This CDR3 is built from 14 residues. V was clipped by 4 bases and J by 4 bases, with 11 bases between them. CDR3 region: CASSPYLTNQPQHF. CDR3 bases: TGCGCCAGCAGCCCCTATTTAACAAATCAGCCCCAGCATTTT.

In DNA form, the CDR3 reads TGTGCCAGCAGCTTGGGGGCCGGCTACACCTTC. It translates to CASSLGAGYTF. The rearrangement joins TRBV7-2 to TRBJ1-2; D possibly corresponds to TRBD1 (6 bases). The CDR3 runs 11 residues. With 3 bases removed from V and 8 bases from J, the gap between germline ends came to 7 bases. In germline, CDR1 is SGHTA, CDR2 FQGNSA.

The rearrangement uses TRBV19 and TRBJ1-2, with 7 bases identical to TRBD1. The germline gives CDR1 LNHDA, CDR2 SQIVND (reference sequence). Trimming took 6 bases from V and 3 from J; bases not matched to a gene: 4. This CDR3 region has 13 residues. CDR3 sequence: CASSGQADYGYTF. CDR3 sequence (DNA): TGTGCCAGTAGCGGACAGGCGGACTATGGCTACACCTTC. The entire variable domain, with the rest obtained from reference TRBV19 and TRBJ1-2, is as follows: DGGITQSPKYLFRKEGQNVTLSCEQNLNHDAMYWYRQDPGQGLRLIYYSQIVNDFQKGDIAEGYSVSREKKESFPLTVTSAQKNPTAFYLCASSGQADYGYTFGSGTRLTVV.

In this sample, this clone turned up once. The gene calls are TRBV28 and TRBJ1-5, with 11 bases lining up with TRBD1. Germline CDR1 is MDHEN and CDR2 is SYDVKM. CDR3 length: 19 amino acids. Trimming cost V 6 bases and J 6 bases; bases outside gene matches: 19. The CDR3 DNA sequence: TGTGCCAGCAGCCAGCCGGGACAGGGGGTAGTCTCCGTGGGTCAGCCCCAGCATTTT. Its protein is CASSQPGQGVVSVGQPQHF.

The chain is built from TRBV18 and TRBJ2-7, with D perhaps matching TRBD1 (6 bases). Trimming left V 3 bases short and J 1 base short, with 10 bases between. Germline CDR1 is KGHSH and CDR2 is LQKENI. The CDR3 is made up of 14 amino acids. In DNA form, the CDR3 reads TGTGCCAGCTCACCGGGGACAAGATCCTACGAGCAGTACTTC. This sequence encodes CASSPGTRSYEQYF.

The CDR3 loop reads CASSTDGNQPQHF. The CDR3 bases are TGTGCCAGCAGTACGGATGGCAATCAGCCCCAGCATTTT. J is TRBJ1-5 and V is TRBV6-6; no definite D call. V gave up 5 bases and J gave up 2 bases, with 7 bases separating them. The CDR3 contains 13 residues. Germline V gene data show CDR1 as MNHNY and CDR2 as SVGAGI (reference sequence).

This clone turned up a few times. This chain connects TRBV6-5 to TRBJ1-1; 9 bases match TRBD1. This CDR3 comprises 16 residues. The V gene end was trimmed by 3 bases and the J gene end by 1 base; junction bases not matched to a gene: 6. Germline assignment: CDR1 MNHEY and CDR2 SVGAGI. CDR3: CASSYLRDRANTEAFF. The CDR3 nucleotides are TGTGCCAGCAGTTATCTCCGGGACAGGGCGAACACTGAAGCTTTCTTT.

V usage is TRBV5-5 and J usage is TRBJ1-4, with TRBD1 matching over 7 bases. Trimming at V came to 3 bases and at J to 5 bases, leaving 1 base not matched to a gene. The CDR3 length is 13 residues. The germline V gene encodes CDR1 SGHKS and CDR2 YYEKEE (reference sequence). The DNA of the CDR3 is TGTGCCAGCAGCTCGACAGGGAATGAAAAACTGTTTTTT. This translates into CASSSTGNEKLFF.

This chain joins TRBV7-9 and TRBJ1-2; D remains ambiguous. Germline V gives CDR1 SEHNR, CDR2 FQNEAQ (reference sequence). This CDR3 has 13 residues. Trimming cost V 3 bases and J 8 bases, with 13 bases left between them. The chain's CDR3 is CASSFLSGYGYTF. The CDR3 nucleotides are TGTGCCAGCAGCTTTTTATCCGGGTACGGCTACACCTTC.

The CDR3 nucleotides are TGTGCCAGCAGCTTAGAGCCCGCGTCGGCCAACGTCCTGACTTTC. Translation gives CASSLEPASANVLTF. The chain carries TRBV7-2 and TRBJ2-6; D is uncertain. The germline V gene has CDR1 SGHTA and CDR2 FQGNSA. V was pared by 1 base and J by 6 bases, with 10 bases between. There are 15 residues in the CDR3. Full variable domain (missing parts from reference TRBV7-2 and TRBJ2-6): GAGVSQSPSNKVTEKGKDVELRCDPISGHTALYWYRQSLGQGLEFLIYFQGNSAPDKSGLPSDRFSAERTGGSVSTLTIQRTQQEDSAVYLCASSLEPASANVLTFGAGSRLTVL.

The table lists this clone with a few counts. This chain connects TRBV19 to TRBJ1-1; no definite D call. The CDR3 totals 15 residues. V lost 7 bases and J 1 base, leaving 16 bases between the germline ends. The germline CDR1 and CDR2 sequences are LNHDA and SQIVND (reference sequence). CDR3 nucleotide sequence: TGTGCCAGTAACCCGGTGTATGAGGGGAACACTGAAGCTTTCTTT. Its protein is CASNPVYEGNTEAFF.

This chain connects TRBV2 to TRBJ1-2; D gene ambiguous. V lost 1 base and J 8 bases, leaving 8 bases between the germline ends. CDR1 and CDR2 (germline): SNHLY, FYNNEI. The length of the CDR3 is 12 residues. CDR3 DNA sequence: TGTGCCAGCAGTGAAGACATGGGCGGCTACACCTTC. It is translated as CASSEDMGGYTF.

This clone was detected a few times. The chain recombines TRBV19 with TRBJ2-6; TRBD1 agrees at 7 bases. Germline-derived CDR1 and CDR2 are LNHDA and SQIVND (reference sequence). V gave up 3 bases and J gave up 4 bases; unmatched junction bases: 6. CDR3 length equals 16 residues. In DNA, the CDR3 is TGTGCCAGTAGTATTACAGGGGCGTGGGGGGCCAACGTCCTGACTTTC. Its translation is CASSITGAWGANVLTF.

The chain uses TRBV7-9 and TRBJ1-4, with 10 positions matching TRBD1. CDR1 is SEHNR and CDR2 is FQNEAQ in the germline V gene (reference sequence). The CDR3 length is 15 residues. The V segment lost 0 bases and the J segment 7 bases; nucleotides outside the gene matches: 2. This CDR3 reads CASSLAGQGGEKLFF. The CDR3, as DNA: TGTGCCAGCAGCTTAGCAGGACAGGGGGGTGAAAAACTGTTTTTT.